The 9 T cell receptor beta chains below come from one sample, sequenced in a study of beta chain features in type 1 diabetes. The whole isolated RNA underwent reverse transcription, so sequencing captured expressed TCRB transcripts. Sequencing was performed with immunoSEQ multiplex PCR; in TCRdb, only in-frame clones are kept and a portion is missing. Of 450,000 to 600,000 clones listed, over 25% are singletons. Material for sequencing was naive CD4+ T cells from blood. These receptors came from a young man in good health.

This clone has only one observation. As DNA, the CDR3 is TGCGCCAGCAGCCAAGTCGGGCTCCTGACTAGCGGGAAAGATACGCAGTATTTT. It specifies CASSQVGLLTSGKDTQYF. The chain combines TRBV4-1 with TRBJ2-3, with 11 bases fitting TRBD2. Germline V gene data show CDR1 as MGHRA and CDR2 as YSYEKL. Unmatched junction bases numbered 11, after V lost 1 base and J lost 5 bases. The CDR3 has 18 amino acids.

The chain couples TRBV14 to TRBJ1-1; D unclear. This CDR3 has 13 amino acids. Per the germline V gene, CDR1 is SGHDN and CDR2 is FVKESK. The V end was cut by 4 bases, the J end by 1 base, with 7 bases between. Written as DNA, the CDR3 is TGTGCCAGCAGCCTGGTTCGGAACACTGAAGCTTTCTTT. Its translation is CASSLVRNTEAFF.

The chain couples TRBV30 to TRBJ2-5, with unresolved D. Germline CDR1 reads GTSNPN; CDR2 reads SVGIG (reference sequence). Deletions cut 4 bases from V and 2 bases from J, with 8 bases between. The CDR3 loop spans 12 amino acids. CDR3 protein: CAWNVRQETQYF. As DNA, the CDR3 is TGTGCCTGGAATGTGAGGCAAGAGACCCAGTACTTC.

V usage is TRBV30 and J usage is TRBJ2-4, with D tentatively TRBD1 or TRBD2 (5 bases each). V lost 1 base to trimming and J lost 6 bases, with 10 bases between them. CDR3 length: 13 amino acids. CDR1 and CDR2 from the germline V gene are GTSNPN and SVGIG (reference sequence). CDR3 sequence reads: CAWSGQGANIQYF. The CDR3 bases are TGTGCCTGGAGTGGGCAGGGAGCAAACATTCAGTACTTC.

The V gene is TRBV28, the J gene TRBJ2-3, with TRBD2 matching 12 bases. The germline gives CDR1 MDHEN, CDR2 SYDVKM. After removal of 5 bases from V and 0 bases from J, the junction contained 3 bases not matched to a gene. The CDR3 consists of 16 residues. This CDR3 reads CASSLGLAGSTDTQYF. The DNA for the CDR3 is TGTGCCAGCAGTCTCGGACTAGCGGGAAGCACAGATACGCAGTATTTT.

This chain joins TRBV6-1 and TRBJ2-7, with a tentative D call TRBD1 (6 bases). V lost 7 bases and J 3 bases, leaving 13 bases between the germline ends. Germline CDR1 and CDR2: MNHNS and SASEGT. The CDR3 runs to 13 residues. CDR3 nucleotides: TGTGCCAGCACAGGACAGACGCGCTACGAGCAGTACTTC. As protein: CASTGQTRYEQYF.

This clone was seen a handful of times. The chain uses TRBV30 and TRBJ2-5, with a weak D call TRBD1 (6 bases). The germline CDR1 and CDR2 sequences are GTSNPN and SVGIG (reference sequence). This CDR3 contains 15 residues. Trimming shortened V by 3 bases and J by 5 bases, and 19 bases separated the two germline ends. Written as DNA, the CDR3 is TGTGCCTGGAGAACCGGGACACTACTCCAGGAGACCCAGTACTTC. Its translation: CAWRTGTLLQETQYF.

In the case of this clone: Within the sample, other DNA sequences also encode this same CDR3. The J gene is TRBJ2-3, the V gene TRBV5-1, with 9 bases fitting TRBD2. Per the germline V gene, CDR1 is SGHRS and CDR2 is YFSETQ. The length of the CDR3 is 16 residues. V dropped 3 bases and J dropped 1; count of bases not matched to a gene: 6. The CDR3, as DNA: TGCGCCAGCAGCTCCTTAGCGGGAGTAGGCACAGATACGCAGTATTTT. As protein: CASSSLAGVGTDTQYF.

This clone was counted between two and nine times. The chain couples TRBV9 to TRBJ1-1, with unresolved D. The germline CDR1 and CDR2 sequences are SGDLS and YYNGEE. The V end was cut by 3 bases, the J end by 10 bases, with 13 bases between. The CDR3 has 12 amino acids. The CDR3 loop reads CASSATRVSAFF. Written as DNA, the CDR3 is TGTGCCAGCAGCGCCACGAGAGTTTCAGCTTTCTTT. Supplemented by reference TRBV9 and TRBJ1-1, the full variable domain reads DSGVTQTPKHLITATGQRVTLRCSPRSGDLSVYWYQQSLDQGLQFLIQYYNGEERAKGNILERFSAQQFPDLHSELNLSSLELGDSALYFCASSATRVSAFFGQGTRLTVV.